This TCR beta chain was profiled in a study of T-cell reconstitution after alpha-beta-depleted transplantation in children. Unique molecular identifiers featured in how the TCRbeta library was prepared. TCRdb re-called the PCR reads with MiXCR, one entry per CDR3 protein. The sample includes about 600,000 distinct CDR3 sequences, about 10% of them seen just once. CDR1 is SGDLS, CDR2 YYNGEE, per germline. The CDR3 spans 14 residues. Trimming cost V 2 bases and J 4 bases; bases outside gene matches: 3. This chain links TRBV9 with TRBJ1-2; 9 bases line up with TRBD1. The source material was PBMCs from the stem cell graft donor, sampled from the stem cell graft. The receptor's source is a human donor who donated a stem cell graft to a child with acute myeloid leukemia. CDR3 in amino acids: CASSVSGQGYGYTF. The CDR3 region has the DNA TGTGCCAGCAGCGTCTCGGGACAGGGCTATGGCTACACCTTC. The full variable domain, completed using reference TRBV9 and TRBJ1-2, is DSGVTQTPKHLITATGQRVTLRCSPRSGDLSVYWYQQSLDQGLQFLIQYYNGEERAKGNILERFSAQQFPDLHSELNLSSLELGDSALYFCASSVSGQGYGYTFGSGTRLTVV.